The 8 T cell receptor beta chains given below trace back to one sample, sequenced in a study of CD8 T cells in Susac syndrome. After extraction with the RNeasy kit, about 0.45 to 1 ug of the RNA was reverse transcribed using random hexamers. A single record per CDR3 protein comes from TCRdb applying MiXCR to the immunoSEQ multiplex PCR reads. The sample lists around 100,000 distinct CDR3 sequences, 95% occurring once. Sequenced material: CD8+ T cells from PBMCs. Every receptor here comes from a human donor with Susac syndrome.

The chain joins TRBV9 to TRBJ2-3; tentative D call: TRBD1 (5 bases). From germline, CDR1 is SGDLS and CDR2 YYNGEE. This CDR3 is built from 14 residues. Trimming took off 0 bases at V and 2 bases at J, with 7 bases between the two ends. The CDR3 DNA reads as TGTGCCAGCAGCGTAGGACAGCCCACAGATACGCAGTATTTT. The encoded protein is CASSVGQPTDTQYF.

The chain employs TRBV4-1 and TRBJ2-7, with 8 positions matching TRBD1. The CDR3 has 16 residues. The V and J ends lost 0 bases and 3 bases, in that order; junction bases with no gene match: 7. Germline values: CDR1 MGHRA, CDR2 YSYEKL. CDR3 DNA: TGCGCCAGCAGCCAAGATGGGACAGGTAATAACTACGAGCAGTACTTC. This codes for CASSQDGTGNNYEQYF.

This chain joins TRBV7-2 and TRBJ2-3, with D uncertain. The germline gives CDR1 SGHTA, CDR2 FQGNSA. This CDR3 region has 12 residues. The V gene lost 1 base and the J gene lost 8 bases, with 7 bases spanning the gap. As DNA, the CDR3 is TGTGCCAGCAGCTTAGAAACCAGTACGCAGTATTTT. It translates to CASSLETSTQYF.

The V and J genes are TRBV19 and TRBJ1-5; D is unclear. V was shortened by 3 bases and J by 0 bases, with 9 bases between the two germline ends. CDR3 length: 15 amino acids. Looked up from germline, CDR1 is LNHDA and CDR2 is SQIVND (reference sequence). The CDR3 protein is CASSMGPYSNQPQHF. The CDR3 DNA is TGTGCCAGTAGTATGGGCCCATATAGCAATCAGCCCCAGCATTTT.

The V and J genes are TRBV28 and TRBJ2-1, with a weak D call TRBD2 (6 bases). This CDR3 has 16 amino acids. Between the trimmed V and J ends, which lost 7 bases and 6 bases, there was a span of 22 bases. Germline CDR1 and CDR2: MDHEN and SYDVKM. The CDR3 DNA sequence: TGTGCCAGCACCCACGGGGGATATGATTCTCGCAATGAGCAGTTCTTC. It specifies CASTHGGYDSRNEQFF.

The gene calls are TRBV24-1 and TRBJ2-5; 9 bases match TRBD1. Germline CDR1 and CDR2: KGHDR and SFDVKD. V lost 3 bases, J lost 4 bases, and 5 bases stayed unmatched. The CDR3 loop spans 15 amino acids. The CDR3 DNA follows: TGTGCCACCAGTGATGACCCGGGACAGGGAGAGACCCAGTACTTC. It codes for CATSDDPGQGETQYF.

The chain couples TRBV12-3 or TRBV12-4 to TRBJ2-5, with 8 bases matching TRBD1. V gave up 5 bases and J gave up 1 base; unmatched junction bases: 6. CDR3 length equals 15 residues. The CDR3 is CASSEPGTGQETQYF. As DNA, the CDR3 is TGTGCCAGCAGTGAACCGGGGACAGGCCAAGAGACCCAGTACTTC.

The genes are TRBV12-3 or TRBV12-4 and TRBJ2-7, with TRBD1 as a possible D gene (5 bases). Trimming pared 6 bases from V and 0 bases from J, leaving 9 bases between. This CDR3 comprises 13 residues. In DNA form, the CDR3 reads TGTGCCAGCAGCGGACATAGCTCCTACGAGCAGTACTTC. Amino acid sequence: CASSGHSSYEQYF.